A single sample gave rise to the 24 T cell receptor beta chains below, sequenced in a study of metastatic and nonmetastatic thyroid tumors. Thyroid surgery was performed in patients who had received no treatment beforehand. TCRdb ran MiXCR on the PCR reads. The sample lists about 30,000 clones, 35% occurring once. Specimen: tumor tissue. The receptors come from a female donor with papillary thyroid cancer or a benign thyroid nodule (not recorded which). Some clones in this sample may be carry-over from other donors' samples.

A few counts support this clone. The DNA of the CDR3 is TGCAGTGCTAGCGAGAGGATTAATCAGCCCCAGCATTTT. This encodes CSASERINQPQHF. The chain recombines TRBV20-1 with TRBJ1-5, with unresolved D. Trimming shortened V by 3 bases and J by 4 bases, and 10 bases separated the two germline ends. The CDR3 totals 13 residues. The V gene's germline CDR1 is DFQATT and CDR2 SNEGSKA (reference sequence).

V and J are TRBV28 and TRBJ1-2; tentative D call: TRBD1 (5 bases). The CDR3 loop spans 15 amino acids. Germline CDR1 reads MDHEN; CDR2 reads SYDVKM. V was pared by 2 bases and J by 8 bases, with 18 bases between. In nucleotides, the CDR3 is TGTGCCAGCAGTTTACCGGGGACCGCGAATGGGGGCTACACCTTC. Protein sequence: CASSLPGTANGGYTF.

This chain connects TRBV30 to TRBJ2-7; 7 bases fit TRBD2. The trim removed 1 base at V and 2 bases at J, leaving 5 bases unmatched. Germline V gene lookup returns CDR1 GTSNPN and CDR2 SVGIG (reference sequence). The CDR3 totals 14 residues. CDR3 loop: CAWSGGLGPYEQYF. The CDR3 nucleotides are TGTGCCTGGAGTGGTGGACTAGGGCCCTACGAGCAGTACTTC.

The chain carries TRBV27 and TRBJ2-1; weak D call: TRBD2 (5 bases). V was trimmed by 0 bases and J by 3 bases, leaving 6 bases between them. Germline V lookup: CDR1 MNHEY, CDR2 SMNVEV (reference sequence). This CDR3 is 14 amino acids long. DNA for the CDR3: TGTGCCAGCAGTTTATCAGGAGGCTACAATGAGCAGTTCTTC. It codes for CASSLSGGYNEQFF.

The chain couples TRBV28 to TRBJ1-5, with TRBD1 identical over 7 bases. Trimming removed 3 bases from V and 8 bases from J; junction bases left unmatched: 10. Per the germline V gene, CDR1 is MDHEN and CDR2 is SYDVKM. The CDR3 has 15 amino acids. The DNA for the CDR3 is TGTGCCAGCAGTTTTGGACTCGCAGGGGGAGAGCCCCAGCATTTT. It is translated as CASSFGLAGGEPQHF.

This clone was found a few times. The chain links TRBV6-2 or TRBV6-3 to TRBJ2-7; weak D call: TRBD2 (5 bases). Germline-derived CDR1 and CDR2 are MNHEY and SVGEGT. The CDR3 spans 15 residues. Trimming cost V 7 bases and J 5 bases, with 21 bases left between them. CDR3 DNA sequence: TGTGCCAGCACCCAATCCGCCGGAGGACCGGACGAGCAGTACTTC. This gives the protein CASTQSAGGPDEQYF.

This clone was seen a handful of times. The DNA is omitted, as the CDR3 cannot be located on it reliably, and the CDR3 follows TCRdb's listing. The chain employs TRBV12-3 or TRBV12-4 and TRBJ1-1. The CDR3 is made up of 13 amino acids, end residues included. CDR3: CASSSSVYTEAFF.

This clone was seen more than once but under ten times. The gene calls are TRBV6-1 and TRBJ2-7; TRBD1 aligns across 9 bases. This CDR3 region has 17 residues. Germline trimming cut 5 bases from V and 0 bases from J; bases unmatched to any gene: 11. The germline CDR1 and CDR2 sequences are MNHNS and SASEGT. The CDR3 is CASSSPGQGLSSYEQYF. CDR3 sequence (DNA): TGTGCCAGCAGTTCCCCGGGACAGGGCCTCAGCTCCTACGAGCAGTACTTC.

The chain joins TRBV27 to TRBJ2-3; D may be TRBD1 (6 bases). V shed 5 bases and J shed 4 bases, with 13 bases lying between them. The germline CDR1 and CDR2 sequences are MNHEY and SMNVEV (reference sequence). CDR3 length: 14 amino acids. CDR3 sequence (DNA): TGTGCCAGCAGTCCGGGACAAAACTCAGATACGCAGTATTTT. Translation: CASSPGQNSDTQYF.

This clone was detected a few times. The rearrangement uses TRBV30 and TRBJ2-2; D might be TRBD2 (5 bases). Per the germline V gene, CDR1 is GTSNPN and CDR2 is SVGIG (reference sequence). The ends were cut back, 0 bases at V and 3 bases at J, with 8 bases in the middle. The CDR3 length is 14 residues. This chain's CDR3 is CAWSVEEDTGELFF. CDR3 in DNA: TGTGCCTGGAGTGTTGAGGAGGACACCGGGGAGCTGTTTTTT. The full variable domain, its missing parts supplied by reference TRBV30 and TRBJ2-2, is SQTIHQWPATLVQPVGSPLSLECTVEGTSNPNLYWYRQAAGRGLQLLFYSVGIGQISSEVPQNLSASRPQDRQFILSSKKLLLSDSGFYLCAWSVEEDTGELFFGEGSRLTVL.

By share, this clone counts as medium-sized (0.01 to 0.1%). The CDR3 is CASSPDRVGMETQYF. CDR3 nucleotides: TGCGCCAGCAGCCCAGACAGGGTGGGTATGGAGACCCAGTACTTC. The rearrangement joins TRBV5-1 to TRBJ2-5, with 7 bases fitting TRBD1. This CDR3 is 15 amino acids long. J lost 5 bases, V lost 4 bases, and 11 bases had no gene match. Per germline, CDR1 SGHRS and CDR2 YFSETQ.

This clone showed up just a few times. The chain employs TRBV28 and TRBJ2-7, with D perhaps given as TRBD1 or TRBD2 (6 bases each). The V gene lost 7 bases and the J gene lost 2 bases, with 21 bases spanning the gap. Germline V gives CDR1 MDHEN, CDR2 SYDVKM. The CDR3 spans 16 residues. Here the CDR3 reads CASITGVGGSTYEQYF. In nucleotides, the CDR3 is TGTGCCAGCATCACGGGAGTGGGGGGCAGCACCTACGAGCAGTACTTC.

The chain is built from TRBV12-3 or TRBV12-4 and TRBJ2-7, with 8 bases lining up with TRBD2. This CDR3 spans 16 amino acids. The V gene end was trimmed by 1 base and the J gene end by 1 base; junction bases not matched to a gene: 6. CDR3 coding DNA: TGTGCCAGCAGTTTAGACGGGCTAGCGGGTTCCTACGAGCAGTACTTC. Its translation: CASSLDGLAGSYEQYF.

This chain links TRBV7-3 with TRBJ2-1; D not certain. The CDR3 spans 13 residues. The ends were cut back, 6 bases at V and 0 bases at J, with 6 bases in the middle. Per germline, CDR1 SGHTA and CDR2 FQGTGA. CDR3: CASSIGSYNEQFF. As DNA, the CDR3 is TGTGCCAGCAGTATAGGCTCCTACAATGAGCAGTTCTTC.

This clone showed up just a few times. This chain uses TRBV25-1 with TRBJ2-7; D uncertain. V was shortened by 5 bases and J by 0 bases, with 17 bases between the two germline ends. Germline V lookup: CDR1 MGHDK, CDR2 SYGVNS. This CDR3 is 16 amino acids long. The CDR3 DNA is TGTGCCAGCAGTACGATTACCGAGAATACCTCCTACGAGCAGTACTTC. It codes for CASSTITENTSYEQYF.

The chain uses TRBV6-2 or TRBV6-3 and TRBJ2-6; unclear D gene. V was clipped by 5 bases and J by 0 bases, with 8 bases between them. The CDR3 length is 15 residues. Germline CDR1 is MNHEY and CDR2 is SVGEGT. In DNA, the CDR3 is TGTGCCAGCAGTCCGGACGGCTCTGGGGCCAACGTCCTGACTTTC. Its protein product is CASSPDGSGANVLTF.

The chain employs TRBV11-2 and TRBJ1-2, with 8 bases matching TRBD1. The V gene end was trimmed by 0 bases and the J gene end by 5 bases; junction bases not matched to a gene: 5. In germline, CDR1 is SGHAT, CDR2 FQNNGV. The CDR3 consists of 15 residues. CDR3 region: CASSLERDRRYGYTF. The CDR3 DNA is TGTGCCAGCAGCTTAGAGCGGGACAGGAGGTATGGCTACACCTTC.

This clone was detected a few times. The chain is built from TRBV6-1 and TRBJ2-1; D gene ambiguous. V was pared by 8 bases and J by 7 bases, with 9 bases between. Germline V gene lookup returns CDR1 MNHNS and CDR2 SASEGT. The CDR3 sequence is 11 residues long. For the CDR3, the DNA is TGTGCCAGCGGAAGATGGAATGAGCAGTTCTTC. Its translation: CASGRWNEQFF.

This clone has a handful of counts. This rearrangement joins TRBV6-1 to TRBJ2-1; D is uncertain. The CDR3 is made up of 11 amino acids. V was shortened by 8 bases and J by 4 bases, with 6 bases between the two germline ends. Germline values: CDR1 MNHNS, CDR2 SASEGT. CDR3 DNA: TGTGCCAGCGGGAATTACAATGAGCAGTTCTTC. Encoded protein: CASGNYNEQFF.

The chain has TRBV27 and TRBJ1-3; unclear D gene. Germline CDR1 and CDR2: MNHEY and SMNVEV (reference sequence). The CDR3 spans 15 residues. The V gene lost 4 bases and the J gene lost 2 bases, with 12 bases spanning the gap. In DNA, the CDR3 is TGTGCCAGCAGTTCGTCCGCAGTTACTGGAAACACCATATATTTT. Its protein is CASSSSAVTGNTIYF.

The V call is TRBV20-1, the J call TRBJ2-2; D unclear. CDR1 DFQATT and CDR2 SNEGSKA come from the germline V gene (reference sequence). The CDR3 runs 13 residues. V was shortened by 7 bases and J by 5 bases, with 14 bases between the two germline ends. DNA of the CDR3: TGCAGTGTTGCGGATTCGTGGACCGGGGAGCTGTTTTTT. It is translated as CSVADSWTGELFF.

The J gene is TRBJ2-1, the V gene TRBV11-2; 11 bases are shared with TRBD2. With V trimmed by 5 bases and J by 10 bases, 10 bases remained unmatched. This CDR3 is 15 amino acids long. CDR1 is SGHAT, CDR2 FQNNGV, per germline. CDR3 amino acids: CASSLLAGGGREQFF. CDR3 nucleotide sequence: TGTGCCAGCAGCCTCCTAGCGGGAGGCGGGAGGGAGCAGTTCTTC.

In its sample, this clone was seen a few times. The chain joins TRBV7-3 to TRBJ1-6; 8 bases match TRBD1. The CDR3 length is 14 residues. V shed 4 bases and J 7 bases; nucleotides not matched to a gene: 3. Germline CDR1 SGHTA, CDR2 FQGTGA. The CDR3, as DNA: TGTGCCAGCAGCTCACAGGGGGACAATTCACCCCTCCACTTT. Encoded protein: CASSSQGDNSPLHF.

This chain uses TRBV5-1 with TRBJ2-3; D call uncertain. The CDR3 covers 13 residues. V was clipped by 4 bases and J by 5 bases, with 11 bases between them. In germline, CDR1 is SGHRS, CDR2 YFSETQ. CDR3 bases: TGCGCCAGCAGCCCTGGTTACGGAGATACGCAGTATTTT. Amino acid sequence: CASSPGYGDTQYF.